This T cell receptor beta chain derives from a study of shared clonotypes between healthy human individuals. Study-level points and caveats: For naive CD4 cells, approximately 4.7% of clonotypes were shared across a handful of donors.

The table lists this clone with a few counts. Its antigen remains unidentified. Trimming stripped 0 bases from V and 5 bases from J, with 5 bases between. This CDR3 comprises 13 residues. Germline-derived CDR1 and CDR2 are MGHRA and YSYEKL. Every donor was a Caucasian adult from Nashville, Tennessee. Sorted-subset replicate PCRs used roughly 180 ng DNA, approximately 27,000 T cell genomes. Under the authors' procedure: Junction-only immunoSEQ data arrived without quality scores, meaning filtering differed. TCRdb's copy holds only in-frame clones and misses some; the assay was immunoSEQ multiplex PCR. V, J and clone size were drawn from that table, and D and trimming were deduced from the DNA. The data hold under 1,100,000 clones, with around four fifths observed a single time.

The genes are TRBV4-1 and TRBJ1-5; D is unclear. Sequenced sample: memory CD4+ T cells sorted from blood. Regarding subset: CD45RA-negative fraction. The source is a man aged 18 to 35 in good health. Written as DNA, the CDR3 is TGCGCCAGCAGCCAAGATAAATATCAGCCCCAGCATTTT. It translates to CASSQDKYQPQHF.